This paragraph covers one T cell receptor (beta chain) sequence. Using immunoSEQ multiplex PCR, the repertoire was profiled, and TCRdb retains in-frame clones only, with some absent. The sample comprises some 100,000 clones, around 80% of which are singletons, and 6% to 7.5% rests with the top ten. This record comes from a study of blood T cell repertoires in COVID-19. Study-wide background: The origin of the acute and convalescent COVID-19 samples was the United States, Italy and Spain.

The V gene lost 4 bases and the J gene lost 0 bases, with 12 bases spanning the gap. Germline CDR1 is SGHRS and CDR2 is YFSETQ. This CDR3 is built from 15 residues. Source material: peripheral blood. This receptor was taken from a man aged 45-65 years with active or convalescent COVID-19. The chain employs TRBV5-1 and TRBJ2-3; D is perhaps TRBD1 (6 bases). CDR3 coding DNA: TGCGCCAGCAGCGTCCAGGGGTCTAGCACAGATACGCAGTATTTT. Translating gives CASSVQGSSTDTQYF. Looking up the rest from reference TRBV5-1 and TRBJ2-3 gives the full variable domain: KAGVTQTPRYLIKTRGQQVTLSCSPISGHRSVSWYQQTPGQGLQFLFEYFSETQRNKGNFPGRFSGRQFSNSRSEMNVSTLELGDSALYLCASSVQGSSTDTQYFGPGTRLTVL.